Listed here are 28 T cell receptor beta chains from one sample, sequenced in a study of blood T cells in healthy people across ages. Sample-barcoded 5' priming and a J-beta primer mix drove a second PCR of 7 to 11 cycles. TCRdb re-derived calls from the 5' RACE reads in MiXCR, one entry per CDR3 protein. This sample carries fewer than 1,000,000 distinct CDR3 sequences, less than 60% of them seen once, and the ten largest clones take 15% to 20%. The sample consisted of blood. The receptors were gathered from a man older than 75 in good health.

This clonotype came up many times. This chain uses TRBV11-2 with TRBJ2-1, with 9 nucleotides matching TRBD2. The CDR3 is 15 residues long. Germline lookup yields CDR1 SGHAT and CDR2 FQNNGV. The V and J ends lost 3 bases and 2 bases, in that order; junction bases with no gene match: 2. The CDR3 here is CASSLGGRAYNEQFF. CDR3 bases: TGTGCCAGCAGCTTGGGCGGGAGGGCCTACAATGAGCAGTTCTTC.

This clonotype was observed many times. The chain links TRBV20-1 to TRBJ2-7; possibly TRBD2 for D (6 bases). The germline V gene has CDR1 DFQATT and CDR2 SNEGSKA (reference sequence). The CDR3 has 12 amino acids. The germline V and J ends were trimmed by 3 bases and 5 bases, with 11 bases remaining between them. The DNA of the CDR3 is TGCAGTGCTAGCAAGGAGGGCGACGAGCAGTACTTC. Protein: CSASKEGDEQYF.

The chain recombines TRBV27 with TRBJ2-2; no definite D call. The CDR3 has 13 residues. From germline, CDR1 is MNHEY and CDR2 SMNVEV (reference sequence). The V gene lost 6 bases and the J gene lost 1 base, with 6 bases spanning the gap. CDR3 in DNA: TGTGCCAGCAGACAACTGAACACCGGGGAGCTGTTTTTT. It encodes CASRQLNTGELFF.

This clonotype was found many times. The V and J genes are TRBV10-3 and TRBJ2-6; possibly TRBD1 for D (6 bases). CDR1 ENHRY and CDR2 SYGVKD come from the germline V gene. This CDR3 has 17 residues. V was cut by 4 bases and J by 3 bases, with 16 bases left in between. DNA for the CDR3: TGTGCCATCAGTGGGTCATACAGGGAAAGTGGGGCCAACGTCCTGACTTTC. Residues: CAISGSYRESGANVLTF.

The chain employs TRBV14 and TRBJ1-1, with 10 bases that match TRBD1. The germline V gene has CDR1 SGHDN and CDR2 FVKESK. This CDR3 has 15 residues. Losses at the gene ends were 4 bases for V and 5 bases for J; bases not matched to a gene: 7. The CDR3 sequence: CASSRRQGARTEAFF. The CDR3, as DNA: TGTGCCAGCAGCCGGAGACAGGGGGCGCGGACTGAAGCTTTCTTT.

The rearrangement links TRBV20-1 to TRBJ2-3; no clear D gene. This CDR3 has 12 residues. Trimming took off 6 bases at V and 0 bases at J, with 7 bases between the two ends. CDR1 and CDR2 (germline): DFQATT, SNEGSKA (reference sequence). CDR3 DNA sequence: TGCAGTGCCCAGCCGAGCACAGATACGCAGTATTTT. This translates into CSAQPSTDTQYF.

V gene TRBV27 combines with J gene TRBJ2-5; possible D gene TRBD2, 6 bases. The V end lost 2 bases, the J end lost 11 bases, and 21 bases lay between the germline ends. This CDR3 is 15 amino acids long. Germline V gene lookup returns CDR1 MNHEY and CDR2 SMNVEV (reference sequence). The CDR3 spells CASSLRTGLLNEQYF. CDR3 sequence (DNA): TGTGCCAGCAGTTTACGGACGGGACTCCTAAATGAGCAGTACTTC.

This clonotype turned up a few times. This clone may be a read error of a much larger clone one base away. The J gene is TRBJ2-3, the V gene TRBV12-3 or TRBV12-4; 8 positions agree with TRBD2. There are 14 residues in the CDR3. The CDR3, as DNA: TGTGCCAGCAGTTTCGCGGGGGGAGCAGATGCGCAGTATTTT. It translates to CASSFAGGADAQYF.

This rearrangement joins TRBV10-3 to TRBJ1-5, with 7 positions matching TRBD1. J was trimmed by 7 bases and V by 4 bases; bases with no gene match: 7. CDR3 length: 14 amino acids. Germline assignment: CDR1 ENHRY and CDR2 SYGVKD. The DNA for the CDR3 is TGTGCCATCAGTGGTGGCAGGGGGGACCAGCCCCAGCATTTT. Protein product: CAISGGRGDQPQHF.

The chain uses TRBV10-3 and TRBJ2-7; 8 bases agree with TRBD1. The CDR3 is made up of 14 amino acids. Germline-derived CDR1 and CDR2 are ENHRY and SYGVKD. The V gene end was trimmed by 10 bases and the J gene end by 0 bases; junction bases not matched to a gene: 8. The chain's CDR3 is CATSGGESSYEQYF. CDR3 DNA sequence: TGTGCCACCTCAGGGGGCGAAAGCTCCTACGAGCAGTACTTC.

This chain uses TRBV12-3 or TRBV12-4 with TRBJ2-3, with 7 bases identical to TRBD2. CDR3 size: 13 residues. V gave up 8 bases and J gave up 3 bases; unmatched junction bases: 5. CDR3 amino acids: CASSCGGTDTQYF. Here the CDR3 DNA reads TGTGCCAGCTCATGCGGGGGAACAGATACGCAGTATTTT.

The chain is built from TRBV21-1 and TRBJ2-2. TRBV21-1 corresponds to a pseudogene. This CDR3 is built from 13 residues. This CDR3 is CASRSGRTGELFF. CDR3 DNA: TGTGCCAGCAGAAGCGGGCGCACCGGGGAGCTGTTTTTT.

This clonotype was counted ten times or more. The V call is TRBV2, the J call TRBJ2-7; D gene ambiguous. V shed 4 bases and J shed 2 bases, with 3 bases lying between them. CDR1 and CDR2 from the germline V gene are SNHLY and FYNNEI. The CDR3 is made up of 11 amino acids. CDR3 amino acids: CASSATYEQYF. The CDR3 bases are TGTGCCAGCAGTGCGACCTACGAGCAGTACTTC.

The chain employs TRBV12-3 or TRBV12-4 and TRBJ2-3; no reliable D call. Trimming left V 7 bases short and J 0 bases short, with 17 bases between. The CDR3 loop spans 16 amino acids. The CDR3, as DNA: TGTGCCAGCACCAAACGGTCCAAGTTTAGCACAGATACGCAGTATTTT. Its translation is CASTKRSKFSTDTQYF.

This chain uses TRBV7-2 with TRBJ2-7; possible D gene TRBD1, 6 bases. CDR1 and CDR2 from the germline V gene are SGHTA and FQGNSA. Trimming removed 5 bases at V and 1 base at J, with 12 bases between. The CDR3 runs to 14 residues. In DNA, the CDR3 is TGTGCCAGCAGCGCCCGGGACAAATCCTACGAGCAGTACTTC. Protein sequence: CASSARDKSYEQYF.

This chain uses TRBV20-1 with TRBJ2-5; D is undetermined. V was pared by 2 bases and J by 4 bases, with 8 bases between. The germline CDR1 and CDR2 sequences are DFQATT and SNEGSKA (reference sequence). The CDR3 extends over 12 amino acids. The CDR3 region has the DNA TGCAGTGCTAGAATATATCTAGAGACCCAGTACTTC. Protein sequence: CSARIYLETQYF.

This clonotype was detected only a few times. J is TRBJ2-7 and V is TRBV20-1; 13 bases are shared with TRBD2. Germline V lookup: CDR1 DFQATT, CDR2 SNEGSKA (reference sequence). This CDR3 comprises 16 residues. V shed 1 base, J shed 3 bases, and the junction held 6 bases outside the gene matches. CDR3 sequence: CSARGLAGGPVYEQYF. CDR3 coding DNA: TGCAGTGCTAGAGGACTAGCGGGAGGACCGGTCTACGAGCAGTACTTC.

The chain has TRBV9 and TRBJ2-2, with 8 bases lining up with TRBD1. The length of the CDR3 is 17 residues. The V gene's germline CDR1 is SGDLS and CDR2 YYNGEE. V trimming: 1 base; J trimming: 1 base; junction bases outside the gene matches: 6. CDR3: CASSVSTGTGNTGELFF. CDR3 bases: TGTGCCAGCAGCGTATCTACCGGGACAGGGAACACCGGGGAGCTGTTTTTT.

The chain combines TRBV12-3 or TRBV12-4 with TRBJ1-5; D perhaps matches TRBD1 (5 bases). Between the trimmed V and J ends, which lost 0 bases and 9 bases, there was a span of 18 bases. This CDR3 spans 16 amino acids. The CDR3 nucleotides are TGTGCCAGCAGTTTAGCGACTGGGGGGTTGGGGGGGCCCCAGCATTTT. Residues: CASSLATGGLGGPQHF.

The table lists this clonotype with a few counts. The chain combines TRBV7-2 with TRBJ1-2, with D unresolved. The CDR3 runs to 12 residues. CDR1 and CDR2 (germline): SGHTA, FQGNSA. With 0 bases removed from V and 8 bases from J, the gap between germline ends came to 7 bases. CDR3 nucleotides: TGTGCCAGCAGCTTAGCGCTCGGGGGCTACACCTTC. Its protein is CASSLALGGYTF.

This clonotype was seen only a few times. The J gene is TRBJ2-7, the V gene TRBV9; 8 nucleotides match TRBD2. Germline-derived CDR1 and CDR2 are SGDLS and YYNGEE. The CDR3 length is 16 residues. Trimming removed 0 bases from V and 2 bases from J; junction bases left unmatched: 7. This chain's CDR3 is CASSVDVAGNAYEQYF. In nucleotides, the CDR3 is TGTGCCAGCAGCGTAGATGTAGCGGGGAATGCCTACGAGCAGTACTTC.

The rearrangement links TRBV28 to TRBJ2-1, with TRBD2 matching 7 bases. This CDR3 has 14 residues. CDR1 is MDHEN and CDR2 is SYDVKM in the germline V gene. The V and J ends lost 6 bases and 1 base, in that order; junction bases with no gene match: 3. The CDR3 region is CASRWTRSYNEQFF. The CDR3 bases are TGTGCCAGCAGGTGGACTAGATCCTACAATGAGCAGTTCTTC.

In its sample, this clonotype was seen a few times. The CDR3 DNA reads TGCGCCAGCAGTATAAGAGAGGGGGGCAATAACCCCCTATACAATGAGCAGTTCTTC. Residues: CASSIREGGNNPLYNEQFF. The chain couples TRBV5-1 to TRBJ2-1; D assignment may be TRBD1 or TRBD2 (6 bases each). This CDR3 has 19 amino acids. Trimming pared 5 bases from V and 4 bases from J, leaving 28 bases between. CDR1 SGHRS and CDR2 YFSETQ come from the germline V gene.

There are a few counts of this clonotype. It may be a read error: a sequence one base away is much more abundant. The chain links TRBV20-1 to TRBJ2-5, with 8 bases that match TRBD2. The length of the CDR3 is 15 residues. Trimming cost V 3 bases and J 11 bases; bases outside gene matches: 17. In germline, CDR1 is DFQATT, CDR2 SNEGSKA (reference sequence). In DNA form, the CDR3 reads TGCAGTGCTAGTTCCATTAGCGGGGCTGGTCATGAGCAGTACTTC. Its protein is CSASSISGAGHEQYF.

This clonotype was seen a few times. Being one base from a much bigger clone, this may be a read error. The rearrangement joins TRBV10-3 to TRBJ2-5, with D uncertain. The closer fit of TRBJ2-7 to the DNA end suggests the J call may be wrong. There are 15 residues in the CDR3. Germline lookup yields CDR1 ENHRY and CDR2 SYGVKD. The CDR3 loop is CAISEAEKRSDEQYF. Here the CDR3 DNA reads TGTGCCATCAGTGAGGCGGAGAAGAGGAGCGACGAGCAGTACTTC.

The chain recombines TRBV3-1 with TRBJ1-2; no clear D gene. The V gene's germline CDR1 is LGHDT and CDR2 YNNKEL (reference sequence). This CDR3 comprises 18 residues. Trimming cost V 4 bases and J 0 bases, with 21 bases left between them. The CDR3 DNA reads as TGTGCCAGCAGCCCAACTCTCGTTGGGGTAACCGCTAACTATGGCTACACCTTC. It encodes CASSPTLVGVTANYGYTF. The complete variable domain, with remaining parts taken from reference TRBV3-1 and TRBJ1-2, reads DTAVSQTPKYLVTQMGNDKSIKCEQNLGHDTMYWYKQDSKKFLKIMFSYNNKELIINETVPNRFSPKSPDKAHLNLHINSLELGDSAVYFCASSPTLVGVTANYGYTFGSGTRLTVV.

The rearrangement links TRBV5-1 to TRBJ2-2; 7 bases are shared with TRBD2. The trim removed 0 bases at V and 5 bases at J, leaving 7 bases unmatched. The germline V gene encodes CDR1 SGHRS and CDR2 YFSETQ. The CDR3 length is 16 residues. This CDR3 reads CASSLVAGDSTGELFF. The CDR3 region has the DNA TGCGCCAGCAGCTTGGTTGCGGGAGATAGTACCGGGGAGCTGTTTTTT.

The V gene is TRBV5-6, the J gene TRBJ2-3; 12 bases are a match to TRBD1. Germline V gene lookup returns CDR1 SGHDT and CDR2 YYEEEE. V was clipped by 4 bases and J by 6 bases; unmatched bases: 12. The CDR3 has 17 amino acids. As DNA, the CDR3 is TGTGCCAGCAGCCCCGTTCCCGGGACAGGGGGCTCCGATACGCAGTATTTT. This encodes CASSPVPGTGGSDTQYF.